The 31 T cell receptor beta chains given below trace back to one sample, sequenced in a study of shared clonotypes between healthy human individuals. The protocol was immunoSEQ multiplex PCR, while the TCRdb copy is restricted to in-frame clones and leaves out a portion. Of 2 million to 3 million clones in the sample, roughly 93% are singletons; the top ten hold roughly 0.36%. Sequencing input: naive CD4+ T cells from PBMCs. The subset: CD45RA+ positively selected. The receptors stem from a man younger than 30 in good health. Some clones in this sample may be carry-over from other donors' samples.

The genes are TRBV27 and TRBJ1-3, with D hard to call. Germline assignment: CDR1 MNHEY and CDR2 SMNVEV (reference sequence). The CDR3 totals 15 residues. V shed 4 bases and J shed 6 bases, with 16 bases lying between them. The CDR3 nucleotides read TGTGCCAGCAGTTCCATGGGAGGAGGGCAAAACACCATATATTTT. Protein: CASSSMGGGQNTIYF.

The DNA of the CDR3 is TGTGCCAGCAGCCCCCGGTTTGGAGCGGGAGGGGTCCAAGAGACCCAGTACTTC. Amino acid sequence: CASSPRFGAGGVQETQYF. The V call is TRBV7-8, the J call TRBJ2-5; 10 bases are a match to TRBD2. There are 18 residues in the CDR3. CDR1 SGHVS and CDR2 FQNEAQ come from the germline V gene. V lost 5 bases to trimming and J lost 1 base; unmatched junction nucleotides: 13.

This clone was picked up one time. V is TRBV2 and J is TRBJ1-2; TRBD1 might be the D (6 bases). The CDR3 loop spans 15 amino acids. Trimming removed 10 bases at V and 0 bases at J, with 18 bases between. Germline V gene data show CDR1 as SNHLY and CDR2 as FYNNEI. The CDR3 region is CANLISGAPNYGYTF. The CDR3 region has the DNA TGTGCCAACCTTATATCAGGGGCCCCTAACTATGGCTACACCTTC.

This clone was seen just once. This chain uses TRBV28 with TRBJ2-1; 8 nucleotides align to TRBD1. CDR1 is MDHEN, CDR2 SYDVKM, per germline. V lost 6 bases, J lost 4 bases, and 11 bases stayed unmatched. This CDR3 is built from 16 residues. This CDR3 reads CASSLRRTGSYNEQFF. The CDR3 DNA sequence: TGTGCCAGCAGCCTCAGGCGGACAGGGTCGTACAATGAGCAGTTCTTC. The full variable domain, completed using reference TRBV28 and TRBJ2-1, is DVKVTQSSRYLVKRTGEKVFLECVQDMDHENMFWYRQDPGLGLRLIYFSYDVKMKEKGDIPEGYSVSREKKERFSLILESASTNQTSMYLCASSLRRTGSYNEQFFGPGTRLTVL.

The chain is built from TRBV2 and TRBJ1-4, with a possible D match to TRBD1 (5 bases). CDR1 and CDR2 (germline): SNHLY, FYNNEI. Trimming pared 6 bases from V and 6 bases from J, leaving 14 bases between. The CDR3 runs to 14 residues. The CDR3 protein is CASRRDFGDEKLFF. In DNA form, the CDR3 reads TGTGCCAGCAGGAGGGACTTTGGGGATGAAAAACTGTTTTTT.

The chain combines TRBV4-2 with TRBJ2-2; tentative D call: TRBD2 (5 bases). The CDR3 has 15 residues. Per the germline V gene, CDR1 is LGHNA and CDR2 is YNFKEQ. V was pared by 4 bases and J by 7 bases, with 16 bases between. The CDR3 DNA follows: TGTGCCAGCAGCCTTCTCGAGCGGTTGGGCGGGGAGCTGTTTTTT. Translated: CASSLLERLGGELFF.

V usage is TRBV6-5 and J usage is TRBJ1-1; D is possibly TRBD1 (5 bases). Trimming stripped 2 bases from V and 4 bases from J, with 14 bases between. In germline, CDR1 is MNHEY, CDR2 SVGAGI. The CDR3 contains 15 residues. The CDR3 DNA is TGTGCCAGCAGTTACGTCGTCAGGGCGGGCACTGAAGCTTTCTTT. It translates to CASSYVVRAGTEAFF.

This clone has just one count. In DNA form, the CDR3 reads TGTGCCAGCAGCTCCACGACATATCCTATCGATGAGCAGTTCTTC. This translates into CASSSTTYPIDEQFF. The chain recombines TRBV7-8 with TRBJ2-1, with D uncertain. This CDR3 has 15 amino acids. Trimming pared 4 bases from V and 8 bases from J, leaving 18 bases between. Germline V gene sequence: CDR1 SGHVS, CDR2 FQNEAQ.

V usage is TRBV7-8 and J usage is TRBJ2-3, with D perhaps assigned TRBD1 or TRBD2 (5 bases each). V was trimmed by 3 bases and J by 2 bases, leaving 12 bases between them. Germline-derived CDR1 and CDR2 are SGHVS and FQNEAQ. The CDR3 loop spans 15 amino acids. Here the CDR3 reads CASSFEGPITDTQYF. The CDR3 bases are TGTGCCAGCAGCTTTGAGGGGCCCATCACAGATACGCAGTATTTT.

The rearrangement links TRBV13 to TRBJ1-2; 9 bases map to TRBD1. Trimming removed 0 bases from V and 4 bases from J; junction bases left unmatched: 6. This CDR3 has 16 amino acids. Germline loops: CDR1 PRHDT, CDR2 FYEKMQ (reference sequence). The CDR3, as DNA: TGTGCCAGCAGCTTAGGCCGTCGACAGGGGGTCTATGGCTACACCTTC. This encodes CASSLGRRQGVYGYTF. Drawing the rest from reference TRBV13 and TRBJ1-2, the complete variable domain is AAGVIQSPRHLIKEKRETATLKCYPIPRHDTVYWYQQGPGQDPQFLISFYEKMQSDKGSIPDRFSAQQFSDYHSELNMSSLELGDSALYFCASSLGRRQGVYGYTFGSGTRLTVV.

The chain links TRBV4-3 to TRBJ1-4; 7 bases fit TRBD1. Germline V lookup: CDR1 LGHNA, CDR2 YSLEER. The ends lost 0 bases at V and 5 bases at J; junction bases unmatched: 9. The CDR3 loop spans 17 amino acids. CDR3 region: CASSQDGTAKGNEKLFF. The CDR3 region has the DNA TGCGCCAGCAGCCAAGATGGGACAGCTAAAGGGAATGAAAAACTGTTTTTT.

Notes on this clone: The junction does not match germline at one end; this may be a read error. This chain connects TRBV28 to TRBJ2-1, with TRBD2 matching 15 bases. Germline-derived CDR1 and CDR2 are MDHEN and SYDVKM. The CDR3 has 16 amino acids. The DNA for the CDR3 is TGTGCCAGCAGTGGGACTCGGACTAGCGGGAGGGCTGGGATGGTCTTC. Translation: CASSGTRTSGRAGMVF.

CDR3 loop: CASSSPGWTQYF. The CDR3 nucleotides are TGTGCCAGTAGTTCCCCCGGGTGGACGCAGTATTTT. The gene calls are TRBV19 and TRBJ2-3, with D unresolved. This CDR3 spans 12 amino acids. The germline gives CDR1 LNHDA, CDR2 SQIVND (reference sequence). With 5 bases removed from V and 9 bases from J, the gap between germline ends came to 12 bases. Looking up the rest from reference TRBV19 and TRBJ2-3 gives the full variable domain: DGGITQSPKYLFRKEGQNVTLSCEQNLNHDAMYWYRQDPGQGLRLIYYSQIVNDFQKGDIAEGYSVSREKKESFPLTVTSAQKNPTAFYLCASSSPGWTQYFGPGTRLTVL.

Notes on this clone: The sample holds other DNA sequences that translate to the same CDR3. The CDR3 sequence is CASSYSIYNEQFF. CDR3 DNA: TGTGCCAGCAGTTACTCGATTTACAATGAGCAGTTCTTC. The chain joins TRBV6-6 to TRBJ2-1; D is ambiguous. This CDR3 contains 13 residues. Germline CDR1 is MNHNY and CDR2 is SVGAGI (reference sequence). V was pared by 0 bases and J by 4 bases, with 4 bases between.

The V and J genes are TRBV6-5 and TRBJ1-5, with TRBD1 matching 10 bases. Germline V gene lookup returns CDR1 MNHEY and CDR2 SVGAGI. V dropped 6 bases and J dropped 2; count of bases not matched to a gene: 4. The CDR3 is 15 amino acids. The CDR3 reads CASRRQGAGNQPQHF. CDR3 coding DNA: TGTGCCAGCAGGAGACAGGGGGCCGGCAATCAGCCCCAGCATTTT.

The V gene is TRBV27, the J gene TRBJ2-1; D tentatively reads TRBD1 or TRBD2 (5 bases each). CDR1 MNHEY and CDR2 SMNVEV come from the germline V gene (reference sequence). This CDR3 has 14 residues. V lost 8 bases and J 0 bases, leaving 11 bases between the germline ends. CDR3 coding DNA: TGTGCCAGCCGATCGGGACCCTCCTACAATGAGCAGTTCTTC. Amino acids: CASRSGPSYNEQFF.

The chain joins TRBV2 to TRBJ2-3, with 9 bases identical to TRBD2. The CDR3 runs 15 residues. The germline gives CDR1 SNHLY, CDR2 FYNNEI. V dropped 9 bases and J dropped 6; count of bases not matched to a gene: 13. The CDR3 DNA reads as TGTGCCAGGACCAGCGCGGGAGGGCGTTTGGATACGCAGTATTTT. The encoded protein is CARTSAGGRLDTQYF.

This chain uses TRBV30 with TRBJ1-3; TRBD1 matches at 8 bases. This CDR3 region has 17 residues. With 1 base clipped from V and 4 bases from J, the junction kept 12 bases outside the gene matches. The V gene's germline CDR1 is GTSNPN and CDR2 SVGIG (reference sequence). CDR3 sequence reads: CAWSDRLDRVLGNTIYF. The CDR3 nucleotides read TGTGCCTGGAGTGACCGATTGGACAGGGTGTTAGGAAACACCATATATTTT.

A note on this clone: Other DNA sequences in the same sample also yield this CDR3. The chain employs TRBV30 and TRBJ1-2; 7 bases are shared with TRBD1. The CDR3 runs 12 residues. CDR1 and CDR2 (germline): GTSNPN, SVGIG (reference sequence). V shed 4 bases, J shed 4 bases, and the junction held 3 bases outside the gene matches. Here the CDR3 reads CAWTPGGYGYTF. The CDR3 bases are TGTGCCTGGACCCCAGGGGGCTATGGCTACACCTTC.

Comments on this clone: Other DNA sequences in this sample translate to the same CDR3. The chain couples TRBV5-1 to TRBJ1-4; the D gene is possibly TRBD1 (5 bases). There are 15 residues in the CDR3. The V and J ends lost 0 bases and 2 bases respectively, with 8 bases between them. CDR1 is SGHRS, CDR2 YFSETQ, per germline. The CDR3 bases are TGCGCCAGCAGCTTGGCCGGGGGGACTAATGAAAAACTGTTTTTT. It is translated as CASSLAGGTNEKLFF.

The chain joins TRBV15 to TRBJ1-3; 7 bases are shared with TRBD1. CDR3 length: 15 residues. The germline gives CDR1 LNHNV, CDR2 YYDKDF (reference sequence). V was clipped by 6 bases and J by 0 bases; unmatched bases: 5. The DNA for the CDR3 is TGTGCCACCAGAAGGGGGCCGCTCTCTGGAAACACCATATATTTT. It specifies CATRRGPLSGNTIYF.

V usage is TRBV6-1 and J usage is TRBJ1-3; no reliable D call. Per germline, CDR1 MNHNS and CDR2 SASEGT. This CDR3 contains 17 residues. Between the trimmed V and J ends, which lost 3 bases and 0 bases, there was a span of 15 bases. The CDR3 here is CASSERVVGSSGNTIYF. The CDR3, as DNA: TGTGCCAGCAGTGAGAGGGTCGTGGGAAGCTCTGGAAACACCATATATTTT.

The V and J genes are TRBV11-1 and TRBJ1-2; no clear D gene. There are 13 residues in the CDR3. Per the germline V gene, CDR1 is SGHAT and CDR2 is FQDESV (reference sequence). V shed 3 bases and J shed 4 bases, with 9 bases lying between them. The CDR3 spells CASSLQATYGYTF. The CDR3 region has the DNA TGTGCCAGCAGCTTGCAGGCCACCTATGGCTACACCTTC.

The chain carries TRBV7-9 and TRBJ2-3; 9 nucleotides align to TRBD1. V was clipped by 5 bases and J by 4 bases; unmatched bases: 4. The CDR3 is 14 amino acids. The germline CDR1 and CDR2 sequences are SEHNR and FQNEAQ (reference sequence). In DNA form, the CDR3 reads TGTGCCAGCAGCCGGGACAGGGAGGCAGATACGCAGTATTTT. This sequence encodes CASSRDREADTQYF.

The chain has TRBV20-1 and TRBJ1-4; D is ambiguous. Germline V gene lookup returns CDR1 DFQATT and CDR2 SNEGSKA (reference sequence). There are 11 residues in the CDR3. Trimming stripped 5 bases from V and 6 bases from J, with 7 bases between. The CDR3: CSASTDEKLFF. Here the CDR3 DNA reads TGCAGTGCTTCCACCGATGAAAAACTGTTTTTT.

This clone was counted between two and nine times. The chain recombines TRBV6-1 with TRBJ2-7, with D maybe TRBD2 (6 bases). Germline CDR1 MNHNS, CDR2 SASEGT. The CDR3 consists of 14 residues. Trimming stripped 6 bases from V and 5 bases from J, with 17 bases between. The CDR3 sequence is CASREVAETDEQYF. Here the CDR3 DNA reads TGTGCCAGCAGGGAGGTAGCGGAAACCGACGAGCAGTACTTC.

Worth noting for this clone: The same CDR3 can be traced to other DNA sequences in this sample. The chain recombines TRBV18 with TRBJ2-3; a weak D match, TRBD2 (6 bases). Trimming cost V 3 bases and J 0 bases, with 13 bases left between them. Germline CDR1 is KGHSH and CDR2 is LQKENI. CDR3 length: 16 residues. DNA for the CDR3: TGTGCCAGCTCACCGCCAACCGGGACTAGCACAGATACGCAGTATTTT. Translated, it gives CASSPPTGTSTDTQYF.

This clone was seen only a few times. Additional DNA sequences in this sample encode the identical CDR3. The chain combines TRBV29-1 with TRBJ1-1; 9 nucleotides match TRBD1. V dropped 7 bases and J dropped 4; count of bases not matched to a gene: 4. The V gene's germline CDR1 is SQVTM and CDR2 ANQGSEA. The CDR3 runs to 12 residues. The CDR3 DNA sequence: TGCAGCGGTCACAGGGGGCCCACTGAAGCTTTCTTT. Translating gives CSGHRGPTEAFF.

CDR3 in DNA: TGTGCCAGCTCACCGCAGGGACGGACAGGGGGCCGTCTTGGCTACACCTTC. Its protein is CASSPQGRTGGRLGYTF. This chain links TRBV18 with TRBJ1-2; TRBD1 matches at 11 bases. There are 17 residues in the CDR3. Germline assignment: CDR1 KGHSH and CDR2 LQKENI. V lost 3 bases, J lost 7 bases, and 13 bases stayed unmatched.

Remarks on this clone: Other DNA sequences in the same sample also yield this CDR3. This chain links TRBV2 with TRBJ2-7, with D possibly TRBD1 on 6 matching bases. This CDR3 region has 12 residues. Germline V CDR1 and CDR2: SNHLY, FYNNEI. V lost 6 bases and J lost 0, with 6 bases in between. Here the CDR3 DNA reads TGTGCCAGCAGGGACAGCTCCTACGAGCAGTACTTC. This encodes CASRDSSYEQYF.

The V and J genes are TRBV11-2 and TRBJ1-3; no reliable D call. CDR3 length equals 15 residues. V was shortened by 1 base and J by 0 bases, with 7 bases between the two germline ends. Per the germline V gene, CDR1 is SGHAT and CDR2 is FQNNGV. The CDR3 sequence is CASSLVLSSGNTIYF. CDR3 in DNA: TGTGCCAGCAGCTTAGTCCTAAGCTCTGGAAACACCATATATTTT. Looking up the rest from reference TRBV11-2 and TRBJ1-3 gives the full variable domain: EAGVAQSPRYKIIEKRQSVAFWCNPISGHATLYWYQQILGQGPKLLIQFQNNGVVDDSQLPKDRFSAERLKGVDSTLKIQPAKLEDSAVYLCASSLVLSSGNTIYFGEGSWLTVV.